This T cell receptor (beta chain) was captured in a study of patients and donors after allogeneic stem cell transplantation (dated by TCRdb to the early 2020s). Libraries were built with RT-PCR. The instrument was a NextSeq 550. Using fastp at Q25 and MiXCR, TCRdb reprocessed the public reads and kept productive beta chains. When rows share a CDR3 protein, they turn into one entry using the most common DNA and genes. Recorded for this sample are more than 850,000 distinct CDR3 sequences; around 17% of them occurred a single time. The ten largest clonotypes hold around 5.5% of the sample. Worth noting for this clonotype: The clone's antigen remains unknown. No base quality information exists; no much larger clone differs at one position.

The germline V gene provides CDR1 SGHNT and CDR2 YENEEA. The V end gives up 2 bases and the J end 6 bases, leaving 6 bases in the junction not matched to a gene. From the cysteine through the phenylalanine, the CDR3 covers 15 amino acids. Only the CDR3 portion is preserved as DNA: 45 bases, with reading frame beginning at the first base. This TCR came from a human donor who was either an allogeneic HSCT recipient or a stem cell or donor lymphocyte infusion donor (not recorded which). It is not recorded whose cells these are; they may come from a transplant donor. Material for sequencing was blood, either unsorted or a sorted T cell fraction (not recorded which). The chain is encoded by TRBV11-3 joined to TRBJ2-2; TRBD2 matches 7 bases in the middle. The nucleotide sequence reads TGTGCCAGCAGCTTAAGGGATAGCGGGTCCGGGGAGCTGTTTTTT. The encoded protein is CASSLRDSGSGELFF.